The entry below describes one TCR beta chain. The germline gives CDR1 SGHRS, CDR2 YFSETQ. Between the trimmed V and J ends, which lost 4 bases and 4 bases, there was a span of 11 bases. The length of the CDR3 is 13 residues. This entry is derived from a study of blood T cell repertoires in COVID-19. For the study at large: From T cells, B-cell-depleted T cells, or PBMCs came the material, which was cDNA or gDNA.

Authors' analysis steps: Quantification of nucleated cells was approximated via reference gene primer amplification. Some clones are missing from TCRdb's copy, which holds only in-frame ones; the method was immunoSEQ multiplex PCR. V, J and clone size are taken as reported in that table, and D and trimming were inferred from the DNA itself. The table shows roughly 240,000 clones, with 82% occurring only once. Sequenced sample: peripheral blood. The rearrangement uses TRBV5-1 and TRBJ2-5; tentative D call: TRBD2 (7 bases). This sequence originates from a woman aged 80 or older with acute or convalescent COVID-19. The CDR3 DNA is TGCGCCAGCAGCGGGGGGGGCCCAGAGACCCAGTACTTC. This codes for CASSGGGPETQYF.